Here is one T cell receptor beta chain with its context. The source of the sample is a study of shared clonotypes between healthy human individuals. Study-level information: Contributing individuals were two females and a few males aged 18 to 49.

Only Caucasian adults living in Nashville, Tennessee served as donors. A CD45RA+ naive subset and a CD45RA-negative memory subset were split from CD4+ cells. Generated by immunoSEQ multiplex PCR, the TCRdb table keeps only in-frame clones and is missing some. There are 2 million to 2.5 million clones in the sample; roughly 93% occur only once, and approximately 0.37% lies in the top ten. With 1 base removed from V and 3 bases from J, the gap between germline ends came to 12 bases. Germline V gives CDR1 SNHLY, CDR2 FYNNEI. CDR3 size: 16 residues. The chain links TRBV2 to TRBJ2-2; a weak D match, TRBD2 (6 bases). The sequence came from a man between 18 and 29 years old in good health. Some clones in this sample may be carry-over from other donors' samples. Sample: naive CD4+ T cells from PBMCs. Subset denoted: CD45RA+ positively selected. The DNA for the CDR3 is TGTGCCAGCAGTGAAGTGGGGGGAACTGACACCGGGGAGCTGTTTTTT. It encodes CASSEVGGTDTGELFF.